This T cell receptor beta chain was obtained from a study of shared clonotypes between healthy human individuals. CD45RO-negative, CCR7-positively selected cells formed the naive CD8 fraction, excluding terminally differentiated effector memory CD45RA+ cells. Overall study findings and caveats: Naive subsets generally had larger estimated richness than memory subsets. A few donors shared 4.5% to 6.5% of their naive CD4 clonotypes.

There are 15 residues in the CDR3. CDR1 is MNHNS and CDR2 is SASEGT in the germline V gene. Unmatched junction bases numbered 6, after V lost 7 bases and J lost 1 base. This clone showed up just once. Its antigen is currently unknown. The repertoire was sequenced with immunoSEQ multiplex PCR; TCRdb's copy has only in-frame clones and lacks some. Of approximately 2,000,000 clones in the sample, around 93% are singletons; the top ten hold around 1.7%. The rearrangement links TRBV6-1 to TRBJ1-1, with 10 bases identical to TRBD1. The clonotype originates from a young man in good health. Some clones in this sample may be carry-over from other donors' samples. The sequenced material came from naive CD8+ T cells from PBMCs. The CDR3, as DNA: TGTGCCAGCACTCCGGACAGGGGGGAGAACACTGAAGCTTTCTTT. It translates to CASTPDRGENTEAFF.